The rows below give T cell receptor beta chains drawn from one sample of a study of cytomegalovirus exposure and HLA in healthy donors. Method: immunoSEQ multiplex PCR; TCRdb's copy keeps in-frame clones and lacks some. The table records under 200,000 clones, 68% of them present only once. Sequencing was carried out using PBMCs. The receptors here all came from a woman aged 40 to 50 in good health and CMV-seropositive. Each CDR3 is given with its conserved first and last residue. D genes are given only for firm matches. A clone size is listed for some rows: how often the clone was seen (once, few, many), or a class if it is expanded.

TGCGCCAGCAGCTCCAGGGCGGACGGCCGAAACACTGAAGCTTTCTTT CASSSRADGRNTEAFF TRBV5-1 few . TRBJ1-1
TGTGCCAGCAGCCCAGGACTAGCCATCCCCGAGCAGTACTTC CASSPGLAIPEQYF TRBV7-9 . TRBD2 TRBJ2-7
TGTGCCAGTAGTAAGAGGACAGGGGAAAACATTCAGTACTTC CASSKRTGENIQYF TRBV19 . TRBD1 TRBJ2-4
TGTGCCAGCAGTGGAAGGAGGGCGGGTTGGACTGAAGCTTTCTTT CASSGRRAGWTEAFF TRBV11-1 . . TRBJ1-1
TGTGCCAGCAGACCGACAGGGGCCGGCGATGGCTACCCCTTC CASRPTGAGDGYPF TRBV25-1 . TRBD1 TRBJ1-2
TGTGCCAGCAGTGCCCTAGCGGGAGTCTACGAGCAGTACTTC CASSALAGVYEQYF TRBV28 few TRBD2 TRBJ2-7
TGTGCCAGCAGCCTGACTAGATTTTCAGATACGCAGTATTTT CASSLTRFSDTQYF TRBV4-2 . . TRBJ2-3
TGTGCCAGCAGCGTAGGTAACGGGGGTAGCACAGATACGCAGTATTTT CASSVGNGGSTDTQYF TRBV9 . . TRBJ2-3
TGTGCCAGCAGCCGCACTGGTACAGGGCGCGGTGGCTACACCTTC CASSRTGTGRGGYTF TRBV7-9 . . TRBJ1-2
TGCGCCAGCAGCCAAGGGTCGAGCGGGAGGGCCTCCGGTGAGCAGTTCTTC CASSQGSSGRASGEQFF TRBV4-1 . TRBD2 TRBJ2-1
TGTGCCAGCAGTCGGCGGGAGGTCTACGAGCAGTACTTC CASSRREVYEQYF TRBV27 . TRBD2 TRBJ2-7
TGTGCCAGTAGTATAGATCCCCCCTTTACAGGACCAAACACTGAAGCTTTCTTT CASSIDPPFTGPNTEAFF TRBV19 . . TRBJ1-1
TGTGCCAGCAGCGTTGGAGGCGAAAAACTGTTTTTT CASSVGGEKLFF TRBV7-8 . . TRBJ1-4